This is a list of T cell receptor beta chains from one sample in a study of CD8+ T cells in alopecia areata. This table comes from immunoSEQ multiplex PCR, and its TCRdb copy is limited to in-frame clones, with some not included. The table has about 100,000 clones, about 60% seen once. Here the sequenced sample was CD8+ T cells sorted from blood, taken at approximately week 56, from a patient treated with tofacitinib. The receptors were sampled from a human donor with alopecia areata. CDR3s include the opening cysteine and the closing phenylalanine or tryptophan. Each record gives: V gene, D gene, clone size, J gene, CDR3 DNA, CDR3 protein. A D gene is named only where the DNA matches it firmly. Part of the rows lack a size; the others show once, few, many or a class for expanded clones.

>TRBV5-4|.|once|TRBJ2-3
TGTGCCAGCAGCTTGGGACAGGGAGGAACAGATACGCAGTATTTT
CASSLGQGGTDTQYF
>TRBV30|.|.|TRBJ1-2
TGTGCCTGTCGCGACTATGGCTACACCTTC
CACRDYGYTF
>TRBV7-9|.|few|TRBJ1-1
TGTGCCAGCAGGTATGGGGGGAGGAACACTGAAGCTTTCTTT
CASRYGGRNTEAFF
>TRBV7-8|.|.|TRBJ1-5
TGTGCCAGCAGCTTAGACGATCAGCCCCAGCATTTT
CASSLDDQPQHF
>TRBV27|TRBD1|.|TRBJ1-6
TGTGCCAGCAGTTGGGACAGGCCGTTAGGACCCCTCCACTTT
CASSWDRPLGPLHF
>TRBV12-5|.|.|TRBJ2-5
TGTGCTAGTGGTTTGACTACAGAGCTGACCCAGTACTTC
CASGLTTELTQYF
>TRBV7-9|.|.|TRBJ2-6
TGTGCCAGCAGCTCGCGAACCAAGGGGACGGCCTCTGGGGCCAACGTCCTGACTTTC
CASSSRTKGTASGANVLTF
>TRBV4-1|.|few|TRBJ2-1
TGCGCCAGCAGCCAAGGGGGACTGAAGGGGATTGAGCAGTTCTTC
CASSQGGLKGIEQFF
>TRBV19|.|.|TRBJ1-1
TGTGCCACCTACCCGACCGGGACAAGACGAGGGACTGAAGCTTTCTTT
CATYPTGTRRGTEAFF
>TRBV6-1|.|.|TRBJ1-1
TGTGCCAGCTGGTGGGGTGGGGTAGCTTTCTTT
CASWWGGVAFF
>TRBV2|TRBD1|.|TRBJ1-2
TGTGCCAAGGTCGAAGGACAGGTCGGATTCTATGGCTACACCTTC
CAKVEGQVGFYGYTF
>TRBV21-1|.|.|TRBJ1-1
TGTGCCAGCAGCAGCCGGGACAGATTGAACACTGAAGCTTTCTTT
CASSSRDRLNTEAFF
>TRBV7-6|.|.|TRBJ2-3
TGTGCCAGCAGCCCACGGGACAGCACAGATACGCAGTATTTT
CASSPRDSTDTQYF
>TRBV6-4|TRBD1|.|TRBJ2-2
TGTGCCAGCAGCGCTAAAGACAGGGCGGACACCGGGGAGCTGTTTTTT
CASSAKDRADTGELFF
>TRBV25-1|.|many|TRBJ2-5
TGTGCCAGCAGTGAATCGGGTATTCAAGAGACCCAGTACTTC
CASSESGIQETQYF
>TRBV10-3|TRBD1|.|TRBJ1-2
TGTGCCATCGGTCCGGGCAGGGGGCTTTACTATGGCTACACCTTC
CAIGPGRGLYYGYTF
>TRBV7-6|.|.|TRBJ1-6
TGTGCCAGCAGCTTAAGTGGGGGGAATTCACCCCTCCACTTT
CASSLSGGNSPLHF
>TRBV2|.|.|TRBJ2-4
TGTGCCAGCAGGATGTCTTTAGCCAAAAACATTCAGTACTTC
CASRMSLAKNIQYF
>TRBV13|.|few|TRBJ2-1
TGTGCCAGCAGCCCCAAATCCCCGGTAGATGAGCAGTTCTTC
CASSPKSPVDEQFF
>TRBV5-6|TRBD1|.|TRBJ2-5
TGTGCCAGCAGCTCCGGGACAGGGGATTATCAGACCCAGTACTTC
CASSSGTGDYQTQYF
>TRBV7-2|.|.|TRBJ2-1
TGTGCCACAACAGACTGGGACAATGAGCAGTTCTTC
CATTDWDNEQFF
>TRBV7-9|.|.|TRBJ2-5
TGTGCCAGCAGCGCAGACGGTACTAAAGAGACCCAGTACTTC
CASSADGTKETQYF
>TRBV27|.|.|TRBJ1-1
TGTGCCAGCAGTTTATCGCGGGGGACTGAAGCTTTCTTT
CASSLSRGTEAFF
>TRBV7-9|TRBD1|.|TRBJ1-2
TGTGCCAGCAGCCCAGGTGGCCATCGCAGGGGGCTCTATGGCTACACCTTC
CASSPGGHRRGLYGYTF
>TRBV27|.|.|TRBJ1-5
TGTGCCAGCAGTCCGAATATCGGGACAAACTTTAATCAGCCCCAGCATTTT
CASSPNIGTNFNQPQHF
>TRBV9|.|few|TRBJ2-1
TGTGCCAGCAGCCTTGAGGGTAGCCTCTCCTACAATGAGCAGTTCTTC
CASSLEGSLSYNEQFF
>TRBV5-6|TRBD2|.|TRBJ2-1
TGTGCCAGCAGCACGGGGGGGGGCAGAGGGAGCAATGAGCAGTTCTTC
CASSTGGGRGSNEQFF
>TRBV5-6|TRBD2|few|TRBJ2-1
TGTGCCAGCAGCGGGGGACTAGCGGGGGCCGCGAGCTCCTACAATGAGCAGTTCTTC
CASSGGLAGAASSYNEQFF
>TRBV2|.|.|TRBJ2-7
TGTGCCAGCAGTGAATTCAGGGACGAGCAGTACTTC
CASSEFRDEQYF
>TRBV27|.|.|TRBJ1-1
TGTGCCAGCAGTTCTGTGGACAACACTGAAGCTTTCTTT
CASSSVDNTEAFF
>TRBV7-8|.|.|TRBJ1-4
TGTGCCAGCAGCTTAGTCGGAGGGAATGAAAAACTGTTTTTT
CASSLVGGNEKLFF
>TRBV30|TRBD1|.|TRBJ2-5
TGTGCCTGTTCCCAGAGGGGGCGTGAGACCCAGTACTTC
CACSQRGRETQYF
>TRBV5-1|.|.|TRBJ2-3
TGCGCCAGCAGCGAATACAGGGAGACAGATACGCAGTATTTT
CASSEYRETDTQYF
>TRBV29-1|TRBD2|few|TRBJ2-1
TGCAGCGTTGAGAGAGCGGGGGGCTCAAGCTCCTACAATGAGCAGTTCTTC
CSVERAGGSSSYNEQFF
>TRBV19|.|.|TRBJ1-1
TGTGCCAGTACCACCCTGAACACTGAAGCTTTCTTT
CASTTLNTEAFF
>TRBV7-9|TRBD1|.|TRBJ1-1
TGTGCCAGCAGCTTAGTGGGCAGGGGGCAGGGCACTGAAGCTTTCTTT
CASSLVGRGQGTEAFF
>TRBV5-4|TRBD1|.|TRBJ2-7
TGTGCCAGACTCAACCGGGACAGGGGGCACGAGCAGTACTTC
CARLNRDRGHEQYF
>TRBV5-6|TRBD1|once|TRBJ2-1
TGTGCCAGCAGCTTGGGAGGGGGCTATGAGCAGTTCTTC
CASSLGGGYEQFF
>TRBV25-1|TRBD2|few|TRBJ2-7
TGTGCCAGCAGTGCCTCCGGGACTACCGGTATGGGTTACGAGCAGTACTTC
CASSASGTTGMGYEQYF
>TRBV6-5|.|.|TRBJ2-7
TGTGCCGGCTCGGTGCCTCGCAGCTTC
CAGSVPRSF
>TRBV9|TRBD1|.|TRBJ2-7
TGTGCCAGCACCCGACAGGGGGCTTACGAGCAGTACTTC
CASTRQGAYEQYF
>TRBV6-5|.|.|TRBJ1-1
TGTGCCAGCAGTCCACTTGGAACCCGTCAAGCTTTCTTT
CASSPLGTRQAFF
>TRBV10-3|TRBD2|.|TRBJ2-1
TGTGCCATCAGTGGGACTAGCGGGGGGGCGAATGAGCAGTTCTTC
CAISGTSGGANEQFF
>TRBV5-6|.|.|TRBJ2-2
TGTGCCAGCAGCTTGAGTCCCGGAGCTCCTCTTTTGTCCGGCGGGGAGCTGTTTTTT
CASSLSPGAPLLSGGELFF
>TRBV14|.|.|TRBJ2-1
TGTGCCAGCAGCCGCCCCCCTTTTGGGAAGCAGTTCTTC
CASSRPPFGKQFF
>TRBV5-1|TRBD1|few|TRBJ1-2
TGCGCCAGCAGCCCGAGTCCGGGACAGGGGGCTTTTTATGGCTACACCTTC
CASSPSPGQGAFYGYTF
>TRBV4-2|.|.|TRBJ1-1
TGTGCCAGCAGCCAAGAGTCGCAGCTGAACACTGAAGCTTTCTTT
CASSQESQLNTEAFF
>TRBV13|.|.|TRBJ2-7
TGTGCCAGCAGCCCAGCCGGGACTGGGTCAAGGGAGCAGTACTTC
CASSPAGTGSREQYF
>TRBV4-1|.|.|TRBJ2-7
TGCGCCAGCAGCCAAGCAGGGTGGGTACCCTACGAGCAGTACTTC
CASSQAGWVPYEQYF
>TRBV13|TRBD2|.|TRBJ2-1
TGTGCCAGCAGCCTGACTAGCTCCAATGAGCAGTTCTTC
CASSLTSSNEQFF
>TRBV13|TRBD1|once|TRBJ2-4
TGTGCCAGCAGCTCGCGGCGTACAGGGGGACGCAAAAACATTCAGTACTTC
CASSSRRTGGRKNIQYF
>TRBV29-1|.|once|TRBJ2-3
TGCAGCGCGAATACTGGAGATACGCAGTATTTT
CSANTGDTQYF
>TRBV5-1|.|few|TRBJ1-2
TGCGCCAGCAGCCCAAACAGGGATGGCTACACCTTC
CASSPNRDGYTF
>TRBV2|TRBD2|once|TRBJ2-2
TGTGCCAGCAGCGAGACAGGACTAGCGGTAACCGGGGAGCTGTTTTTT
CASSETGLAVTGELFF
>TRBV7-2|TRBD1|.|TRBJ1-6
TGTGCCAGCAGCTTGGTCAGGGGGGATTCACCCCTCCACTTT
CASSLVRGDSPLHF
>TRBV29-1|.|few|TRBJ1-1
TGCAGCGTTGGAAACACAGTACTGAACACTGAAGCTTTCTTT
CSVGNTVLNTEAFF
>TRBV11-2|.|.|TRBJ2-3
TGTGCCAGCAGCTTCTGGGCCCGAGTCCTTCGAGAAGGAGATACGCAGTATTTT
CASSFWARVLREGDTQYF
>TRBV4-2|TRBD2|.|TRBJ2-3
TGTGCCAGCAGCCAAGATCTAGCGGGGGGCACAGATACGCAGTATTTT
CASSQDLAGGTDTQYF
>TRBV19|TRBD1|few|TRBJ1-2
TGTGCCAGCCGGACAGGGCGTGTGCGTGGCTACACCTTC
CASRTGRVRGYTF